This T cell receptor beta chain is drawn from a study of blood T cell repertoires in COVID-19. Study as a whole: Acute and convalescent COVID-19 specimens originated in the United States, Italy and Spain. From T cells, B-cell-depleted T cells, or PBMCs came the material, which was cDNA or gDNA.

This clone was detected once. Per the study methods: It was from reference gene primer amplification that nucleated cell counts were estimated. Method: immunoSEQ multiplex PCR; TCRdb's copy keeps in-frame clones and lacks some. That table supplies the V and J calls and clone size; D and trimming were determined from the DNA. This table holds under 300,000 clones, roughly 89% found once. The ends lost 6 bases at V and 1 base at J; junction bases unmatched: 16. The CDR3 has 19 residues. Germline CDR1 and CDR2: SGHTA and FQGTGA. This chain connects TRBV7-3 to TRBJ2-1; 9 bases are shared with TRBD1. The source material was peripheral blood. The TCR originated in a man aged 45-60 years with acute or convalescent COVID-19. The CDR3 is CASSLGTGYWEGSYNEQFF. CDR3 sequence (DNA): TGTGCCAGCAGTTTAGGGACAGGGTACTGGGAAGGGTCCTACAATGAGCAGTTCTTC.